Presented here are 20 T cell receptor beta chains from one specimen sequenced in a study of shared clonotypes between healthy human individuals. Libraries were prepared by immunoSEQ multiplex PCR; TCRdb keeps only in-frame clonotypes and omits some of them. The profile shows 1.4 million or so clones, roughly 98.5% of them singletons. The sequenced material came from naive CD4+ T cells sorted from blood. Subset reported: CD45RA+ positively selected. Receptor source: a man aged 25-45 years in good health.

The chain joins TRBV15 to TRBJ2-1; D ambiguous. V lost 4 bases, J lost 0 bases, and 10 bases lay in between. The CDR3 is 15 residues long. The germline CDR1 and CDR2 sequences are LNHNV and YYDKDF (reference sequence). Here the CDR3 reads CATSMTGSSYNEQFF. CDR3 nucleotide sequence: TGTGCCACCAGCATGACTGGAAGCTCCTACAATGAGCAGTTCTTC.

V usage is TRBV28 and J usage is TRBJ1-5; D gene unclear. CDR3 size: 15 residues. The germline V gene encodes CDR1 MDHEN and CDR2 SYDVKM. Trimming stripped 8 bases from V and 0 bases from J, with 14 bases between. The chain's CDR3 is CASLLGGLSNQPQHF. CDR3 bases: TGTGCCAGCCTGTTGGGAGGCCTTAGCAATCAGCCCCAGCATTTT.

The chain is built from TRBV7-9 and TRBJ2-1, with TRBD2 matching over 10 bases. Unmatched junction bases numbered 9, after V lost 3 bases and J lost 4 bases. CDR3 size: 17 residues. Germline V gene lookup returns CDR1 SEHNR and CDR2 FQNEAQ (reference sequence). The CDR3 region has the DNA TGTGCCAGCAGCTTCTTAGCTCTAGCGGGAGTTTACAATGAGCAGTTCTTC. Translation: CASSFLALAGVYNEQFF.

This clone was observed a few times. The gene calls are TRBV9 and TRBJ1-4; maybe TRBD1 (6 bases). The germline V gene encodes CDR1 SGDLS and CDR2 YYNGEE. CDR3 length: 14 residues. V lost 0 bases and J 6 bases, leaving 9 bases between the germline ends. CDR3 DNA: TGTGCCAGCAGCGTAGTGGCAGGGGATGAAAAACTGTTTTTT. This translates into CASSVVAGDEKLFF.

The chain's CDR3 is CASSSEGTSSYNEQFF. CDR3 bases: TGTGCCAGCAGCTCCGAGGGGACAAGCTCCTACAATGAGCAGTTCTTC. The gene calls are TRBV7-2 and TRBJ2-1, with D maybe TRBD1 (6 bases). Deletions cut 4 bases from V and 0 bases from J, with 13 bases between. CDR1 and CDR2 (germline): SGHTA, FQGNSA. CDR3 length: 16 residues.

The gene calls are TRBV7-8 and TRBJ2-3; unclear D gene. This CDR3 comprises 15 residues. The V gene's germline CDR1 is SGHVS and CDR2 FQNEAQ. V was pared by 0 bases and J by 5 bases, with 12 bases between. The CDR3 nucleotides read TGTGCCAGCAGCTTAGCGAACGGTGCTCTAGATACGCAGTATTTT. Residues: CASSLANGALDTQYF.

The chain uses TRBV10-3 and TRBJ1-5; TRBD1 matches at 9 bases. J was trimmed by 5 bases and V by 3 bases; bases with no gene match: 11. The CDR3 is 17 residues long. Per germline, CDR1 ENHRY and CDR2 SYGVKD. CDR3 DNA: TGTGCCATCAGTGAATCAACCGGGACAGGGTATTATCAGCCCCAGCATTTT. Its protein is CAISESTGTGYYQPQHF.

The CDR3 DNA sequence: TGTGCCAGCAGTGAAAGACTAGCGGGAGTTTCAGATACGCAGTATTTT. Its translation is CASSERLAGVSDTQYF. V is TRBV6-1 and J is TRBJ2-3; 12 nucleotides agree with TRBD2. There are 16 residues in the CDR3. The V and J ends lost 2 bases and 4 bases, in that order; junction bases with no gene match: 4. Germline V gives CDR1 MNHNS, CDR2 SASEGT.

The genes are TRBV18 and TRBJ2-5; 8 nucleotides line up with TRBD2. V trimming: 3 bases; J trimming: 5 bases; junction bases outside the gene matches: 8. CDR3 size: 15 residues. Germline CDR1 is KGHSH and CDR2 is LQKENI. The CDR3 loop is CASSPAGRGEETQYF. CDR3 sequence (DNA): TGTGCCAGCTCACCGGCCGGGAGGGGAGAGGAGACCCAGTACTTC.

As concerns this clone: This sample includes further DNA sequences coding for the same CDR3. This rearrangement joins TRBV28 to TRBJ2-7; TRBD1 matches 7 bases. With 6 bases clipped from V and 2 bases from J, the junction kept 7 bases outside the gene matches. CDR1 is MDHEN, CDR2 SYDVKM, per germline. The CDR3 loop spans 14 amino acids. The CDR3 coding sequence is TGTGCCAGCAGCCGAGGGACAGCTCCCTACGAGCAGTACTTC. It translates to CASSRGTAPYEQYF.

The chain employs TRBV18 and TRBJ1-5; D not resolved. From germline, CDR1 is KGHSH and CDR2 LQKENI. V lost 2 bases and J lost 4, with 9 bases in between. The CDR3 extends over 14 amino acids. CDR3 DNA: TGTGCCAGCTCACCAAACAGCCAGAATCAGCCCCAGCATTTT. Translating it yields CASSPNSQNQPQHF.

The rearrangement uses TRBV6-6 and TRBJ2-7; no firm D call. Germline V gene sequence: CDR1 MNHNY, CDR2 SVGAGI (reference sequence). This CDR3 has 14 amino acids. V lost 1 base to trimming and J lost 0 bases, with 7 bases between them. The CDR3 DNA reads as TGTGCCAGCAGTTACTTAACAACCTCCTACGAGCAGTACTTC. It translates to CASSYLTTSYEQYF.

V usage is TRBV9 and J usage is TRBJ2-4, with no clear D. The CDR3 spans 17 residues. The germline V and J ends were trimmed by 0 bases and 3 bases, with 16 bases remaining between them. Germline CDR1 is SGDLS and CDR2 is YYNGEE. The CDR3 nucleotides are TGTGCCAGCAGCGTAGACCCGAAGGATGGAGTCAAAAACATTCAGTACTTC. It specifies CASSVDPKDGVKNIQYF. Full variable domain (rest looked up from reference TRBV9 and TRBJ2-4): DSGVTQTPKHLITATGQRVTLRCSPRSGDLSVYWYQQSLDQGLQFLIQYYNGEERAKGNILERFSAQQFPDLHSELNLSSLELGDSALYFCASSVDPKDGVKNIQYFGAGTRLSVL.

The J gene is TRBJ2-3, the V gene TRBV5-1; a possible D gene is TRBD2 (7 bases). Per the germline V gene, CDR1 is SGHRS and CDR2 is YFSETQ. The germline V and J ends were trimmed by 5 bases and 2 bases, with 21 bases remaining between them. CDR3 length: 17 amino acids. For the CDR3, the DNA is TGCGCCAGCAGGGACCGCGGGGGCGCCCCCCCCACAGATACGCAGTATTTT. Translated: CASRDRGGAPPTDTQYF.

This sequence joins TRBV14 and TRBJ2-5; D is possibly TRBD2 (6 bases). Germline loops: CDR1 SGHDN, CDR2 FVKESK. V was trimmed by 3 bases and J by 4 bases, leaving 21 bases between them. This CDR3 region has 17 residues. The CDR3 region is CASSHRGGPGYRETQYF. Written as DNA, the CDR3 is TGTGCCAGCAGCCACAGAGGAGGGCCAGGTTACCGAGAGACCCAGTACTTC.

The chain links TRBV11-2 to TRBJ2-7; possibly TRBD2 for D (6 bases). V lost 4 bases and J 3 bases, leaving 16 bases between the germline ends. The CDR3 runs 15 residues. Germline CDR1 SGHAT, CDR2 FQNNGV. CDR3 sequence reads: CASSSSIAELYEQYF. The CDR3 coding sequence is TGTGCCAGCAGCTCCTCGATAGCGGAACTCTACGAGCAGTACTTC.

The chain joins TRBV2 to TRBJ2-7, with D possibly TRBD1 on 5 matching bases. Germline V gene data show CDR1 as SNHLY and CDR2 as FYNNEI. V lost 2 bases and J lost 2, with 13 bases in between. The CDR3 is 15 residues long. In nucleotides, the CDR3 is TGTGCCAGCAGTGAATTGGAGACAGACCCCTACGAGCAGTACTTC. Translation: CASSELETDPYEQYF. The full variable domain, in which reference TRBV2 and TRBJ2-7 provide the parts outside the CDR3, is EPEVTQTPSHQVTQMGQEVILRCVPISNHLYFYWYRQILGQKVEFLVSFYNNEISEKSEIFDDQFSVERPDGSNFTLKIRSTKLEDSAMYFCASSELETDPYEQYFGPGTRLTVT.

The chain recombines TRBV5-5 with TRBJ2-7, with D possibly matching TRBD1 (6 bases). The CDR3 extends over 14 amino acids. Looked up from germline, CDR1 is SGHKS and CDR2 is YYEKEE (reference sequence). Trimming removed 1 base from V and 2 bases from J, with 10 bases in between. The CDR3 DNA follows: TGTGCCAGCAGCTTGCAACAGGGCCCCTACGAGCAGTACTTC. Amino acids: CASSLQQGPYEQYF.

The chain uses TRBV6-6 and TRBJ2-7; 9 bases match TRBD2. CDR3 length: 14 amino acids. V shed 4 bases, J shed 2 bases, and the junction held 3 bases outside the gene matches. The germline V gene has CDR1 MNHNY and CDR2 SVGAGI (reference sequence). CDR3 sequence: CASSLRGGPYEQYF. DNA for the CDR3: TGTGCCAGCAGTTTGCGGGGGGGCCCCTACGAGCAGTACTTC.

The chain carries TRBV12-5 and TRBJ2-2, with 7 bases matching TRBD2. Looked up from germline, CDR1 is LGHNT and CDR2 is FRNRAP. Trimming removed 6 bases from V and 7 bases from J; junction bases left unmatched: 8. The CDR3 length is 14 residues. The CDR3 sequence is CASGRGGGSGELFF. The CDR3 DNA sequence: TGTGCTAGTGGCCGAGGCGGGGGTAGCGGGGAGCTGTTTTTT.